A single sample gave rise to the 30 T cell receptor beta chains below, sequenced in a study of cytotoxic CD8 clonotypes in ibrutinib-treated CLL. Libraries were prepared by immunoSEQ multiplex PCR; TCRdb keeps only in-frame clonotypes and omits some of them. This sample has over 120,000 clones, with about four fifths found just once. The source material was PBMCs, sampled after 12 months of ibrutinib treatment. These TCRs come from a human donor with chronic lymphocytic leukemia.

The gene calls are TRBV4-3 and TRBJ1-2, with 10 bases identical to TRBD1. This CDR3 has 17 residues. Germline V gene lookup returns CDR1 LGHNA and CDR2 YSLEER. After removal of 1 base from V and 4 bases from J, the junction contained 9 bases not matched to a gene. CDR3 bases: TGCGCCAGCAGCCAAGGAATGGCGACAGGGGGCAGCTATGGCTACACCTTC. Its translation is CASSQGMATGGSYGYTF.

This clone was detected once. CDR3 bases: TGTGCCAGCAGTCCCCCCTTTGGGGCCAACGTCCTGACTTTC. Translating gives CASSPPFGANVLTF. The chain has TRBV2 and TRBJ2-6; D remains ambiguous. This CDR3 is 14 amino acids long. Trimming cost V 5 bases and J 3 bases, with 8 bases left between them. Germline-derived CDR1 and CDR2 are SNHLY and FYNNEI.

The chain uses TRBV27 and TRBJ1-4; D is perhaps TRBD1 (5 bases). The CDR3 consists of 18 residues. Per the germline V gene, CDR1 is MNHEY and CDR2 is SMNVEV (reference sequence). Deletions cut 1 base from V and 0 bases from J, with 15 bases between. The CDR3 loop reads CASSLFWGGVATNEKLFF. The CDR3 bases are TGTGCCAGCAGTTTATTCTGGGGCGGTGTTGCAACTAATGAAAAACTGTTTTTT.

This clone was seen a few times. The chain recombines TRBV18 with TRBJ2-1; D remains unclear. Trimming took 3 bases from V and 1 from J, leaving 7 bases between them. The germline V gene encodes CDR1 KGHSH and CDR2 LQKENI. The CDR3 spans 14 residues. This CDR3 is CASSPAVSYNEQFF. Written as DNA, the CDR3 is TGTGCCAGCTCACCCGCCGTATCCTACAATGAGCAGTTCTTC. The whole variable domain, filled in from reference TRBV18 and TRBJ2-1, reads NAGVMQNPRHLVRRRGQEARLRCSPMKGHSHVYWYRQLPEEGLKFMVYLQKENIIDESGMPKERFSAEFPKEGPSILRIQQVVRGDSAAYFCASSPAVSYNEQFFGPGTRLTVL.

CDR3 sequence: CASSLGSGSNQPQHF. The CDR3 DNA is TGTGCCAGCAGCTTAGGGTCAGGGAGCAATCAGCCCCAGCATTTT. The V call is TRBV7-9, the J call TRBJ1-5; tentatively, D is TRBD1 (5 bases). The CDR3 is 15 amino acids. Trimming took off 1 base at V and 1 base at J, with 8 bases between the two ends. Germline values: CDR1 SEHNR, CDR2 FQNEAQ (reference sequence). The variable domain in full, with the rest retrieved from reference TRBV7-9 and TRBJ1-5, is DTGVSQNPRHKITKRGQNVTFRCDPISEHNRLYWYRQTLGQGPEFLTYFQNEAQLEKSRLLSDRFSAERPKGSFSTLEIQRTEQGDSAMYLCASSLGSGSNQPQHFGDGTRLSIL.

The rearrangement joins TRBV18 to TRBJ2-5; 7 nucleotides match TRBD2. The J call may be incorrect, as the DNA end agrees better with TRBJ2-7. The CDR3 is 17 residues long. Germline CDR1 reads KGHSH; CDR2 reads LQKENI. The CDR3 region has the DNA TGTGCCAGCTCACCAAGCCGTTCTGCGGGAGAGGCACGCGAGCAGTACTTC. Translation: CASSPSRSAGEAREQYF.

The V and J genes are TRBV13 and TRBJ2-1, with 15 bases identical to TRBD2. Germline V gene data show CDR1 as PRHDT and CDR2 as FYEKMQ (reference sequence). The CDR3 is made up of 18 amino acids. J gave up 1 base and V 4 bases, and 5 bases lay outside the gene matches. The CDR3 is CASSSLGLAGGSYNEQFF. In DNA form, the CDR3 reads TGTGCCAGCAGCTCCCTAGGACTAGCGGGAGGGTCCTACAATGAGCAGTTCTTC.

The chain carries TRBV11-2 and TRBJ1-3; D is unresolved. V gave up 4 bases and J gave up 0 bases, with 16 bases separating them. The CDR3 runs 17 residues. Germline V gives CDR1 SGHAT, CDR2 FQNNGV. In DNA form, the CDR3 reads TGTGCCAGCAGCTCCATCCGGACGGGGTTCTCTGGAAACACCATATATTTT. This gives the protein CASSSIRTGFSGNTIYF.

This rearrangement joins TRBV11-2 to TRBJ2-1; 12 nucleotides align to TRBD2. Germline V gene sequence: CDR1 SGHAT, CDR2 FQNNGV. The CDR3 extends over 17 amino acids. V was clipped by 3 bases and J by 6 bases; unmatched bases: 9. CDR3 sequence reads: CASSFWSGTSGFNEQFF. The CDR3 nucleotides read TGTGCCAGCAGCTTCTGGAGCGGGACTAGCGGGTTCAATGAGCAGTTCTTC.

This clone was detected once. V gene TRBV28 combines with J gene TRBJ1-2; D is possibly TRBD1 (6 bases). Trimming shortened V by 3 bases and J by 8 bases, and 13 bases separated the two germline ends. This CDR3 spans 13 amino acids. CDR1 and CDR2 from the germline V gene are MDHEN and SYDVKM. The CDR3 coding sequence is TGTGCCAGCAGTTTCCGGGGACATGAAGGCTACACCTTC. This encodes CASSFRGHEGYTF.

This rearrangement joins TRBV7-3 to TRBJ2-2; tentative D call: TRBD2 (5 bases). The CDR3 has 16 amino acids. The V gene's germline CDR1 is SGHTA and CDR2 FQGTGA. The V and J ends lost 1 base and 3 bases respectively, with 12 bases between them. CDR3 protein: CASSLNSAGHTGELFF. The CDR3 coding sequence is TGTGCCAGCAGCTTAAATAGCGCCGGTCACACCGGGGAGCTGTTTTTT. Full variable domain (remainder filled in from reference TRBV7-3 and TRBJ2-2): GAGVSQTPSNKVTEKGKYVELRCDPISGHTALYWYRQSLGQGPEFLIYFQGTGAADDSGLPNDRFFAVRPEGSVSTLKIQRTERGDSAVYLCASSLNSAGHTGELFFGEGSRLTVL.

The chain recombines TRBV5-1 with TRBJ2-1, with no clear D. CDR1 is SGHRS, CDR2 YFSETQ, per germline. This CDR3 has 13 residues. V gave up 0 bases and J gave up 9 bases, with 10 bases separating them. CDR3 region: CASSLVLAGEQFF. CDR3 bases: TGCGCCAGCAGCTTGGTTTTAGCCGGTGAGCAGTTCTTC.

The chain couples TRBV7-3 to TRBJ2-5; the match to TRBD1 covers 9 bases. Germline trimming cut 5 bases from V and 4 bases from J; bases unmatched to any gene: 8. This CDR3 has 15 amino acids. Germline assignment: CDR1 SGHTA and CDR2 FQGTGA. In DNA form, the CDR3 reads TGTGCCAGCAGCCTGACGGGACAGGGAGGAGAGACCCAGTACTTC. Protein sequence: CASSLTGQGGETQYF.

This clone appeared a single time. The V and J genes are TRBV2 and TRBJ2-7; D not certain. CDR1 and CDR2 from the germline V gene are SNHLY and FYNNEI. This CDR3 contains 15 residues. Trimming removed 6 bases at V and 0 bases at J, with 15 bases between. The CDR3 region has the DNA TGTGCCAGCAGCCAACCCCGTGGGTTCTCCTACGAGCAGTACTTC. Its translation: CASSQPRGFSYEQYF.

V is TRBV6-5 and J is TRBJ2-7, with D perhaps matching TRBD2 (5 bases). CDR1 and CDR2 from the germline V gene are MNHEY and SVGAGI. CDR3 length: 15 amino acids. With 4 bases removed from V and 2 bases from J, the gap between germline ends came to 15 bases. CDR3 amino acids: CASSSLGSVTYEQYF. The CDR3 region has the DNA TGTGCCAGCAGTTCCCTCGGTAGCGTAACCTACGAGCAGTACTTC.

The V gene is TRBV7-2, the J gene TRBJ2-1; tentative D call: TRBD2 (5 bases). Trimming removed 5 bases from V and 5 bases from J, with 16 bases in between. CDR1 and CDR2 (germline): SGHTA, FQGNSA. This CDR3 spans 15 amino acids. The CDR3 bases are TGTGCCAGCAGCGTCTCAGGAGGTTGGCACAATGAGCAGTTCTTC. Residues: CASSVSGGWHNEQFF.

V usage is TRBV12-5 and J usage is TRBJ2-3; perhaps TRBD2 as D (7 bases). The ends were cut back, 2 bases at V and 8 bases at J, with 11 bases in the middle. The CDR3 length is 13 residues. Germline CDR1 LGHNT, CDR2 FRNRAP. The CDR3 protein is CASGLWGGGTQYF. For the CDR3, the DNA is TGTGCTAGTGGTTTGTGGGGAGGGGGTACGCAGTATTTT.

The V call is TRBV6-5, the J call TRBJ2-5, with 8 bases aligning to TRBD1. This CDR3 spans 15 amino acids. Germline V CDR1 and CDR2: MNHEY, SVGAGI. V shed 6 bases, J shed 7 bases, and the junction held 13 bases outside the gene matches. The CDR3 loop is CASRIGTGGGGTQYF. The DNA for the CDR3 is TGTGCCAGCAGAATCGGCACAGGGGGAGGTGGGACCCAGTACTTC.

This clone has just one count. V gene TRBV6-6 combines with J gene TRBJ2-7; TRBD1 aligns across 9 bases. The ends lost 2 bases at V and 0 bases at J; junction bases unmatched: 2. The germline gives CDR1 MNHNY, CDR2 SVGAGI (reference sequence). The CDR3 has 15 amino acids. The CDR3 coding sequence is TGTGCCAGCAGTTACCTACAGGGGGCCTCCTACGAGCAGTACTTC. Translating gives CASSYLQGASYEQYF.

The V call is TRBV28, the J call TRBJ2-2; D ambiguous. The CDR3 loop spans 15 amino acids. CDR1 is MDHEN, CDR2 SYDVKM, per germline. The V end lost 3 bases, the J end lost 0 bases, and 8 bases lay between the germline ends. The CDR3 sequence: CASSFPGANTGELFF. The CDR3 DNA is TGTGCCAGCAGTTTCCCAGGAGCGAACACCGGGGAGCTGTTTTTT.

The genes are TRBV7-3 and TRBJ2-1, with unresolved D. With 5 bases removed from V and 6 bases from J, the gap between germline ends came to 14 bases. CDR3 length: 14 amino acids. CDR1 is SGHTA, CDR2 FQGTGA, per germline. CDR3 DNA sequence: TGTGCCAGCAGCCGCCACCCAGACGCCAATGAGCAGTTCTTC. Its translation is CASSRHPDANEQFF.

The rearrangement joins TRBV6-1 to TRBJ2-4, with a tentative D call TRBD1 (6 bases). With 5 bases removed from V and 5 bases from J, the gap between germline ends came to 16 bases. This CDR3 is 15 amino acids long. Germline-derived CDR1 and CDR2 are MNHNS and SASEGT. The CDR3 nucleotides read TGTGCCAGCAGTCTCCAGGGGTTTTGGGAAAACATTCAGTACTTC. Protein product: CASSLQGFWENIQYF.

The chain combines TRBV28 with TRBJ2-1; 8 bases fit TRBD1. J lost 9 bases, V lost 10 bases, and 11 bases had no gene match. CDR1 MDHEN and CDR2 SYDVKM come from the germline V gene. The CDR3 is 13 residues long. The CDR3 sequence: CATGQGGEGEQFF. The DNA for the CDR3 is TGTGCCACCGGACAGGGCGGTGAAGGTGAGCAGTTCTTC.

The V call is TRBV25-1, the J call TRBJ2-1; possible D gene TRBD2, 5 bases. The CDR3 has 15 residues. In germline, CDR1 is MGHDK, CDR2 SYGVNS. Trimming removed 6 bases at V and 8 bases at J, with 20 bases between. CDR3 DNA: TGTGCCAGCAGAGGGCCCCCTAGCTCTGGGGATGAGCAGTTCTTC. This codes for CASRGPPSSGDEQFF.

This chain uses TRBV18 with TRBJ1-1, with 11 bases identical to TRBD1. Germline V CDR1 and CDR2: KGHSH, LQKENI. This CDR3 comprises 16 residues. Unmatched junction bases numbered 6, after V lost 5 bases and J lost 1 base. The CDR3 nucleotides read TGTGCCAGCTCAGCTCGGACAGGGGGCGCGAACACTGAAGCTTTCTTT. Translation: CASSARTGGANTEAFF.

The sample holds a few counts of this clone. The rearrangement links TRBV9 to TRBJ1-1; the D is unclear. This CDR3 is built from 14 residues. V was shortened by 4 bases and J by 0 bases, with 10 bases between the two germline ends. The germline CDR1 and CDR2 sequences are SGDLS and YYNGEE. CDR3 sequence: CASSIGRMNTEAFF. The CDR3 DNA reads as TGTGCCAGCAGCATCGGACGGATGAACACTGAAGCTTTCTTT. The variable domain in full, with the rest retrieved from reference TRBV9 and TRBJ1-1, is DSGVTQTPKHLITATGQRVTLRCSPRSGDLSVYWYQQSLDQGLQFLIQYYNGEERAKGNILERFSAQQFPDLHSELNLSSLELGDSALYFCASSIGRMNTEAFFGQGTRLTVV.

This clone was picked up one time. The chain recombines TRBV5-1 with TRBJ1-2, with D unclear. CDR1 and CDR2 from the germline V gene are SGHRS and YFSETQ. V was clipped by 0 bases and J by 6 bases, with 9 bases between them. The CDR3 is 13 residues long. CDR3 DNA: TGCGCCAGCAGCTTGGCGGCAGACGATGGCTACACCTTC. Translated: CASSLAADDGYTF. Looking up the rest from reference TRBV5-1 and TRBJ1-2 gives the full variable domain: KAGVTQTPRYLIKTRGQQVTLSCSPISGHRSVSWYQQTPGQGLQFLFEYFSETQRNKGNFPGRFSGRQFSNSRSEMNVSTLELGDSALYLCASSLAADDGYTFGSGTRLTVV.

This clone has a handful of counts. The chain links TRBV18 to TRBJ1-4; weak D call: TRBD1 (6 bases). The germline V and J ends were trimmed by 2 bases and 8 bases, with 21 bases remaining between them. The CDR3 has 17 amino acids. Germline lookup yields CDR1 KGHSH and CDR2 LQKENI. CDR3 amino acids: CASSPYGQPGLVEKLFF. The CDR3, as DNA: TGTGCCAGCTCACCATACGGACAGCCCGGTCTAGTGGAAAAACTGTTTTTT.

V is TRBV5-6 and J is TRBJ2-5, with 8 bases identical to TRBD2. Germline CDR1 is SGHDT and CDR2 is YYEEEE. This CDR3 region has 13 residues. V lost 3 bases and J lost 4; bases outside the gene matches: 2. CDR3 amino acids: CASSSLAGETQYF. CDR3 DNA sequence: TGTGCCAGCAGCTCGCTAGCGGGAGAGACCCAGTACTTC.

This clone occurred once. CDR3 loop: CSVTLAGSYEQYF. As DNA, the CDR3 is TGCAGCGTGACACTAGCGGGAAGCTACGAGCAGTACTTC. V gene TRBV29-1 combines with J gene TRBJ2-7; 10 nucleotides agree with TRBD2. After removal of 6 bases from V and 3 bases from J, the junction contained 5 bases not matched to a gene. CDR3 length: 13 residues. Germline V CDR1 and CDR2: SQVTM, ANQGSEA.